Following are 5 T cell receptor beta chains from one sample sequenced in a study of CD8 T cells in Susac syndrome. Reverse transcription used roughly 0.45 to 1 ug RNA and random hexamers. MiXCR was run by TCRdb on the immunoSEQ multiplex PCR reads, yielding one entry per CDR3 protein. The data contain about 440,000 distinct CDR3 sequences, 75% to 90% of them singletons. The source material was CD8+ T cells from PBMCs. These receptors were collected from a human donor with multiple sclerosis.

This clonotype was seen more than once but under ten times. The CDR3 here is CASSEVGRGGEKLFF. CDR3 nucleotides: TGTGCCAGCAGTGAAGTTGGCAGGGGTGGAGAAAAACTGTTTTTT. The chain joins TRBV2 to TRBJ1-4; D perhaps matches TRBD1 (6 bases). Germline CDR1 reads SNHLY; CDR2 reads FYNNEI. This CDR3 contains 15 residues. Trimming stripped 1 base from V and 8 bases from J, with 14 bases between. The whole variable domain, remainder taken from reference TRBV2 and TRBJ1-4, is EPEVTQTPSHQVTQMGQEVILRCVPISNHLYFYWYRQILGQKVEFLVSFYNNEISEKSEIFDDQFSVERPDGSNFTLKIRSTKLEDSAMYFCASSEVGRGGEKLFFGSGTQLSVL.

The gene calls are TRBV30 and TRBJ2-1, with 7 positions matching TRBD1. The CDR3 is 16 residues long. Germline values: CDR1 GTSNPN, CDR2 SVGIG (reference sequence). V lost 0 bases, J lost 0 bases, and 5 bases stayed unmatched. The CDR3 region has the DNA TGTGCCTGGAGTGTACAGGGGATTAGCTCCTACAATGAGCAGTTCTTC. Amino acids: CAWSVQGISSYNEQFF.

The CDR3 spells CASSPRREMDYGYTF. In DNA form, the CDR3 reads TGTGCCAGCTCACCACGCAGGGAAATGGACTATGGCTACACCTTC. This chain joins TRBV18 and TRBJ1-2; D might be TRBD1 (5 bases). Trimming removed 1 base from V and 3 bases from J, with 12 bases in between. The CDR3 is made up of 15 amino acids. Germline CDR1 is KGHSH and CDR2 is LQKENI.

V usage is TRBV6-5 and J usage is TRBJ2-5; D is perhaps TRBD1 (8 bases). This CDR3 has 16 amino acids. Trimming pared 0 bases from V and 4 bases from J, leaving 15 bases between. From germline, CDR1 is MNHEY and CDR2 SVGAGI. The CDR3 coding sequence is TGTGCCAGCAGTTACTCGGGGGGGACAGGAAGAGAGACCCAGTACTTC. It translates to CASSYSGGTGRETQYF.

V and J are TRBV28 and TRBJ2-1, with 12 bases fitting TRBD2. Germline V CDR1 and CDR2: MDHEN, SYDVKM. This CDR3 is built from 19 residues. J gave up 8 bases and V 3 bases, and 17 bases lay outside the gene matches. The CDR3: CASSFPTHLLAGGMHEQFF. The CDR3 region has the DNA TGTGCCAGCAGTTTCCCTACACACTTACTAGCGGGAGGTATGCATGAGCAGTTCTTC.